One and the same sample provided the 24 T cell receptor beta chains below, sequenced in a study of response to subunit inactivated influenza vaccine. One entry per CDR3 protein, called by TCRdb with MiXCR from the RT-PCR reads. The sample yields 500,000 to 600,000 distinct CDR3 sequences, 13% seen once. The input for sequencing was PBMCs from blood, taken about 40 days after vaccination. Every receptor here comes from a man aged 45 to 65 who received an inactivated influenza vaccine.

This clonotype was seen a handful of times. The rearrangement joins TRBV2 to TRBJ2-1; D uncertain. This CDR3 has 11 amino acids. CDR1 and CDR2 (germline): SNHLY, FYNNEI. The V gene lost 8 bases and the J gene lost 8 bases, with 10 bases spanning the gap. The CDR3 DNA is TGTGCCAGCCGCGAACGCTATGAGCAGTTCTTC. It yields the protein CASRERYEQFF.

This chain links TRBV7-2 with TRBJ2-1; TRBD2 aligns across 8 bases. Germline CDR1 and CDR2: SGHTA and FQGNSA. The V and J ends lost 4 bases and 0 bases, in that order; junction bases with no gene match: 5. The CDR3 contains 16 residues. The CDR3 DNA reads TGTGCCAGCAGCTGGTCAGGGACTAGCTCCTACAATGAGCAGTTCTTC. It encodes CASSWSGTSSYNEQFF.

The chain carries TRBV12-3 or TRBV12-4 and TRBJ2-7; D is undetermined. V shed 7 bases and J shed 2 bases, with 12 bases lying between them. There are 13 residues in the CDR3. CDR3 region: CASTLSAAYEQYF. The DNA of the CDR3 is TGTGCCAGCACCCTAAGTGCGGCCTACGAGCAGTACTTC.

V usage is TRBV20-1 and J usage is TRBJ2-3, with 9 nucleotides matching TRBD2. The CDR3 length is 19 residues. Germline assignment: CDR1 DFQATT and CDR2 SNEGSKA (reference sequence). Germline trimming cut 0 bases from V and 1 base from J; bases unmatched to any gene: 14. The CDR3 nucleotides are TGCAGTGCTAGAGATAAGGCTAGCGGGGTCACTTGGGGCACAGATACGCAGTATTTT. Translated: CSARDKASGVTWGTDTQYF.

The sample holds many counts of this clonotype. The rearrangement links TRBV12-3 or TRBV12-4 to TRBJ2-1; perhaps D is TRBD1 or TRBD2 (6 bases each). The CDR3 sequence is 17 residues long. Trimming cost V 4 bases and J 9 bases, with 25 bases left between them. The CDR3 nucleotides read TGTGCCAGCAGTTCCCAAGGGGGAGCGGGTAGATACGGTGAGCAGTTCTTC. Residues: CASSSQGGAGRYGEQFF.

To note about this clonotype: A read error may account for a junction end that differs from germline. The chain uses TRBV14 and TRBJ2-7, with D perhaps assigned TRBD1 or TRBD2 (5 bases each). CDR1 and CDR2 from the germline V gene are SGHDN and FVKESK. CDR3 length: 17 residues. Written as DNA, the CDR3 is TGTGCCAGCAGTCAAGGGTGGGGCAGGAGGTTAAACTACGAGCAGTACTTC. It translates to CASSQGWGRRLNYEQYF.

This clonotype was seen repeatedly, ten times or more. The CDR3 reads CASSLLVGENTGELFF. In DNA form, the CDR3 reads TGTGCCAGCAGTTTGCTTGTGGGCGAGAACACCGGGGAGCTGTTTTTT. The V gene is TRBV27, the J gene TRBJ2-2; D gene unclear. The V end lost 3 bases, the J end lost 1 base, and 12 bases lay between the germline ends. This CDR3 is built from 16 residues. Looked up from germline, CDR1 is MNHEY and CDR2 is SMNVEV (reference sequence).

The sample holds a few counts of this clonotype. The chain links TRBV7-2 to TRBJ2-7, with D possibly matching TRBD2 (6 bases). The CDR3 has 14 amino acids. With 5 bases removed from V and 4 bases from J, the gap between germline ends came to 15 bases. Germline V gives CDR1 SGHTA, CDR2 FQGNSA. The CDR3 loop reads CASSRFLGGYEQYF. CDR3 nucleotide sequence: TGTGCCAGCAGCCGTTTTTTAGGAGGGTACGAGCAGTACTTC.

The chain carries TRBV4-1 and TRBJ2-1; possible D gene TRBD2, 5 bases. CDR1 and CDR2 (germline): MGHRA, YSYEKL. The CDR3 is 16 amino acids. Trimming stripped 6 bases from V and 1 base from J, with 16 bases between. The CDR3 sequence: CASRKVRVASYNEQFF. In nucleotides, the CDR3 is TGCGCCAGCAGGAAGGTGAGGGTTGCATCCTACAATGAGCAGTTCTTC.

The rearrangement links TRBV20-1 to TRBJ2-1; D might be TRBD2 (6 bases). Trimming removed 5 bases at V and 9 bases at J, with 29 bases between. CDR1 and CDR2 (germline): DFQATT, SNEGSKA (reference sequence). This CDR3 is 17 amino acids long. This chain's CDR3 is CSAYIPGLRSGPGEQFF. The CDR3 DNA follows: TGCAGTGCTTATATCCCGGGACTCCGTTCTGGGCCGGGTGAGCAGTTCTTC.

This clonotype appeared a few times. V and J are TRBV7-9 and TRBJ1-1; D is undetermined. The CDR3 is 14 amino acids. Germline assignment: CDR1 SEHNR and CDR2 FQNEAQ (reference sequence). The V gene lost 2 bases and the J gene lost 3 bases, with 10 bases spanning the gap. In DNA form, the CDR3 reads TGTGCCAGCAGCTTACATGGAGCTGACACTGAAGCTTTCTTT. Translating it yields CASSLHGADTEAFF.

This clonotype was counted between two and nine times. The chain recombines TRBV4-2 with TRBJ2-1, with TRBD1 identical over 9 bases. CDR3 length: 16 residues. With V trimmed by 1 base and J by 6 bases, 7 bases remained unmatched. Germline lookup yields CDR1 LGHNA and CDR2 YNFKEQ. The CDR3 nucleotides read TGTGCCAGCAGCCAAGTTTGGGGACAGGGCATCAATGAGCAGTTCTTC. It is translated as CASSQVWGQGINEQFF.

This clonotype was detected only a few times. V usage is TRBV7-9 and J usage is TRBJ1-2; no firm D call. V was shortened by 5 bases and J by 5 bases, with 15 bases between the two germline ends. The CDR3 is made up of 14 amino acids. Germline loops: CDR1 SEHNR, CDR2 FQNEAQ (reference sequence). CDR3 nucleotides: TGTGCCAGCAGCCGAGACTGGGCGTCTTATGGCTACACCTTC. Residues: CASSRDWASYGYTF.

In this sample, this clonotype turned up a few times. The chain is built from TRBV6-5 and TRBJ1-4; D not certain. The germline CDR1 and CDR2 sequences are MNHEY and SVGAGI. This CDR3 region has 17 residues. Deletions cut 0 bases from V and 7 bases from J, with 18 bases between. CDR3 protein: CASSYSTVPGYREKLFF. The CDR3 DNA reads TGTGCCAGCAGTTACTCGACCGTGCCGGGCTACCGTGAAAAACTGTTTTTT.

The chain links TRBV5-1 to TRBJ2-3; possible D gene TRBD2, 5 bases. Between the trimmed V and J ends, which lost 4 bases and 0 bases, there was a span of 18 bases. The germline V gene has CDR1 SGHRS and CDR2 YFSETQ. This CDR3 comprises 17 residues. The CDR3 loop reads CASSPEVRQPSTDTQYF. The CDR3 nucleotides read TGCGCCAGCAGCCCGGAGGTCCGCCAGCCTAGCACAGATACGCAGTATTTT.

This clonotype was recorded at least ten times. The rearrangement joins TRBV29-1 to TRBJ2-1; D not certain. Trimming removed 4 bases from V and 4 bases from J, with 11 bases in between. This CDR3 contains 13 residues. Looked up from germline, CDR1 is SQVTM and CDR2 is ANQGSEA. CDR3 DNA: TGCAGCGTTGGGATGAGCGTGTACAATGAGCAGTTCTTC. Translation gives CSVGMSVYNEQFF.

This clonotype has ten or more counts. This sequence joins TRBV18 and TRBJ2-3, with D unresolved. V gave up 6 bases and J gave up 4 bases, with 8 bases separating them. CDR1 and CDR2 (germline): KGHSH, LQKENI. CDR3 length: 12 residues. DNA for the CDR3: TGTGCCAGCTCCTCGAGCGCAGATACGCAGTATTTT. This translates into CASSSSADTQYF.

The gene calls are TRBV29-1 and TRBJ2-7; 9 nucleotides agree with TRBD1. The J segment lost 4 bases and the V segment lost 3 bases, leaving 7 bases of the junction unmatched. The CDR3 loop spans 14 amino acids. CDR1 and CDR2 (germline): SQVTM, ANQGSEA. The CDR3 sequence: CSVDLTGGDYEQYF. DNA of the CDR3: TGCAGCGTTGACCTGACAGGGGGTGATTACGAGCAGTACTTC.

This chain connects TRBV12-3 or TRBV12-4 to TRBJ2-3, with D tentatively TRBD1 or TRBD2 (6 bases each). The CDR3 totals 18 residues. The CDR3 sequence: CTRSFGQRRGRFSDTQYF. Here the CDR3 DNA reads TGTACCCGCAGTTTCGGACAGAGAAGGGGGAGGTTTTCAGATACGCAGTATTTT.

The gene calls are TRBV19 and TRBJ2-2; the D is unclear. Germline values: CDR1 LNHDA, CDR2 SQIVND (reference sequence). The ends were cut back, 4 bases at V and 5 bases at J, with 17 bases in the middle. The CDR3 sequence is 16 residues long. CDR3: CASSNQAVVRTGELFF. The CDR3 DNA follows: TGTGCCAGTAGTAACCAGGCGGTCGTCCGTACCGGGGAGCTGTTTTTT.

This clonotype has at least ten counts. The V and J genes are TRBV12-3 or TRBV12-4 and TRBJ1-2; 7 positions agree with TRBD1. The V segment lost 3 bases and the J segment 7 bases; nucleotides outside the gene matches: 2. The CDR3 contains 12 residues. CDR3 loop: CASSFRTGGYTF. CDR3 nucleotide sequence: TGTGCCAGCAGTTTTCGGACAGGTGGCTACACCTTC.

The chain recombines TRBV12-3 or TRBV12-4 with TRBJ1-1; 8 nucleotides align to TRBD1. The CDR3 spans 16 residues. V lost 5 bases to trimming and J lost 1 base; unmatched junction nucleotides: 9. CDR3 coding DNA: TGTGCCAGCAGTCCCACAGGGGGTATAGGGAACACTGAAGCTTTCTTT. Translating it yields CASSPTGGIGNTEAFF.

This clonotype occurred a few times. V gene TRBV11-3 combines with J gene TRBJ1-5; tentative D call: TRBD1 (5 bases). The V end lost 7 bases, the J end lost 2 bases, and 15 bases lay between the germline ends. The CDR3 totals 15 residues. Germline loops: CDR1 SGHNT, CDR2 YENEEA. The CDR3 bases are TGTGCCAGCAACTCCCGTCAGGGTGGCAATCAGCCCCAGCATTTT. The encoded protein is CASNSRQGGNQPQHF.

This clonotype turned up a few times. At one end, the junction sequence differs from germline, possibly due to a read error. Here the CDR3 reads CSARATVRDRALF. The CDR3 bases are TGCAGTGCTAGAGCAACGGTACGGGACAGGGCCTTATTC. The chain combines TRBV20-1 with TRBJ2-7, with 9 nucleotides matching TRBD1. The CDR3 runs to 13 residues. The V gene's germline CDR1 is DFQATT and CDR2 SNEGSKA (reference sequence).